What follows are 30 T cell receptor beta chains derived from one specimen sequenced in a study of beta chain features in type 1 diabetes. Reverse transcribing all isolated RNA meant expressed TCRB transcripts were sequenced. The method was immunoSEQ multiplex PCR; TCRdb's version includes in-frame clones alone and lacks a portion of them. Of tens of thousands of clones detected, 30% to 40% appear once; the ten largest clones hold about 0.48%. Sequencing was done on a sample of stem cell memory CD4+ T cells from blood. These receptors were taken from a woman between 18 and 30 years old in good health.

The chain combines TRBV6-5 with TRBJ2-5; 8 nucleotides match TRBD1. The CDR3 is 15 amino acids. The J segment lost 5 bases and the V segment lost 4 bases, leaving 9 bases of the junction unmatched. From germline, CDR1 is MNHEY and CDR2 SVGAGI. The CDR3 DNA sequence: TGTGCCAGCAGTTCCCCCGGCAGGGGGCACGAGACCCAGTACTTC. Amino acids: CASSSPGRGHETQYF.

The chain combines TRBV29-1 with TRBJ2-3, with a tentative D call TRBD2 (5 bases). In germline, CDR1 is SQVTM, CDR2 ANQGSEA. Deletions cut 7 bases from V and 5 bases from J, with 16 bases between. The CDR3 totals 13 residues. CDR3 region: CSGGHGRGDTQYF. The CDR3 DNA reads as TGCAGCGGGGGTCACGGCCGGGGAGATACGCAGTATTTT.

CDR3 sequence: CASSQDLSYGYTF. CDR3 bases: TGCGCCAGCAGCCAAGATCTCTCGTATGGCTACACCTTC. The chain uses TRBV4-1 and TRBJ1-2; D is uncertain. The ends were cut back, 0 bases at V and 5 bases at J, with 7 bases in the middle. Germline V gives CDR1 MGHRA, CDR2 YSYEKL. CDR3 size: 13 residues.

The chain combines TRBV5-1 with TRBJ2-1, with D tentatively TRBD2 (6 bases). The V gene lost 4 bases and the J gene lost 8 bases, with 16 bases spanning the gap. Germline V gene lookup returns CDR1 SGHRS and CDR2 YFSETQ. This CDR3 contains 14 residues. CDR3 nucleotide sequence: TGCGCCAGCAGCGCCCCGGGCCCGGGAGATGAGCAGTTCTTC. This encodes CASSAPGPGDEQFF.

This clone was counted only a few times. V and J are TRBV10-3 and TRBJ2-2; TRBD1 is a possible D gene (5 bases). The CDR3 length is 14 residues. The V and J ends lost 10 bases and 0 bases respectively, with 12 bases between them. The germline CDR1 and CDR2 sequences are ENHRY and SYGVKD. The chain's CDR3 is CATKQESNTGELFF. In DNA form, the CDR3 reads TGTGCCACCAAACAGGAGTCGAACACCGGGGAGCTGTTTTTT.

This sequence joins TRBV29-1 and TRBJ1-5; 9 nucleotides agree with TRBD1. CDR1 SQVTM and CDR2 ANQGSEA come from the germline V gene. The CDR3 extends over 17 amino acids. V lost 8 bases, J lost 1 base, and 15 bases stayed unmatched. CDR3 bases: TGCAGCACCCAAACGGGACAGGGCTTTCAGAGCAATCAGCCCCAGCATTTT. The encoded protein is CSTQTGQGFQSNQPQHF.

Comments on this clone: This sample also contains other DNA sequences that code for the same CDR3. The rearrangement links TRBV9 to TRBJ2-1, with 9 positions matching TRBD2. CDR3 length: 15 amino acids. Trimming cost V 4 bases and J 4 bases; bases outside gene matches: 6. CDR1 and CDR2 (germline): SGDLS, YYNGEE. In DNA form, the CDR3 reads TGTGCCAGCAGCCCACGACTAGCGGTTTACAATGAGCAGTTCTTC. Translation: CASSPRLAVYNEQFF.

This clone was recorded a few times. The chain employs TRBV30 and TRBJ2-1; 8 bases map to TRBD1. Looked up from germline, CDR1 is GTSNPN and CDR2 is SVGIG (reference sequence). The CDR3 has 12 residues. V shed 3 bases and J 6 bases; nucleotides not matched to a gene: 1. The CDR3: CAWRQGGNEQFF. CDR3 in DNA: TGTGCCTGGAGACAGGGGGGCAATGAGCAGTTCTTC.

The genes are TRBV7-2 and TRBJ2-7; TRBD1 might be the D (5 bases). Deletions cut 5 bases from V and 6 bases from J, with 14 bases between. CDR3 length equals 13 residues. Germline CDR1 is SGHTA and CDR2 is FQGNSA. The CDR3 nucleotides read TGTGCCAGCAGCACCACTGCAGGGCTCGAGCAGTACTTC. It specifies CASSTTAGLEQYF.

The chain is built from TRBV12-1 and TRBJ2-7; the table assigns TRBD1, which was not confirmed against the DNA. TRBV12-1 is a pseudogene segment. The CDR3 has 16 residues. CDR3: CASSFVNWDSSYEQYF. CDR3 sequence (DNA): TGTGCCAGCAGCTTTGTAAATTGGGACAGCTCCTACGAGCAGTACTTC.

This clone showed up just a few times. The V and J genes are TRBV7-2 and TRBJ1-5; D gene unclear. The germline gives CDR1 SGHTA, CDR2 FQGNSA. The CDR3 extends over 13 amino acids. V was clipped by 4 bases and J by 6 bases, with 10 bases between them. This CDR3 reads CASSSPPGQPQHF. CDR3 nucleotide sequence: TGTGCCAGCAGCTCGCCGCCGGGTCAGCCCCAGCATTTT.

This chain connects TRBV5-1 to TRBJ2-7, with a possible D match to TRBD1 (6 bases). Deletions cut 2 bases from V and 3 bases from J, with 15 bases between. This CDR3 region has 15 residues. Germline assignment: CDR1 SGHRS and CDR2 YFSETQ. The CDR3 nucleotides are TGCGCCAGCAGCTTCGGACAGCCGTCAGTCTACGAGCAGTACTTC. Encoded protein: CASSFGQPSVYEQYF.

This clone was counted only a few times. V gene TRBV11-2 combines with J gene TRBJ2-3; D might be TRBD2 (5 bases). CDR3 size: 14 residues. Between the trimmed V and J ends, which lost 5 bases and 4 bases, there was a span of 13 bases. CDR1 SGHAT and CDR2 FQNNGV come from the germline V gene. The CDR3 region has the DNA TGTGCCAGCAGCGCCCTAGCCGGACCAGATACGCAGTATTTT. It is translated as CASSALAGPDTQYF.

This clone was picked up a small number of times. The chain recombines TRBV7-2 with TRBJ2-5; 10 bases align to TRBD2. The CDR3 covers 17 residues. With 8 bases clipped from V and 2 bases from J, the junction kept 14 bases outside the gene matches. Per germline, CDR1 SGHTA and CDR2 FQGNSA. CDR3 in DNA: TGTGCCAGCGGAGGGTTAGCGGGGGGTGTAGGACAAGAGACCCAGTACTTC. Its translation: CASGGLAGGVGQETQYF.

The J gene is TRBJ2-3, the V gene TRBV2, with 7 bases matching TRBD2. This CDR3 region has 14 residues. Germline V gene data show CDR1 as SNHLY and CDR2 as FYNNEI. V shed 8 bases and J 0 bases; nucleotides not matched to a gene: 5. This CDR3 reads CASARGSSTDTQYF. The CDR3 nucleotides are TGTGCCAGCGCTCGCGGGAGTAGCACAGATACGCAGTATTTT.

This clone was found a few times. The rearrangement uses TRBV5-1 and TRBJ2-1, with TRBD2 matching over 11 bases. Losses at the gene ends were 5 bases for V and 4 bases for J; bases not matched to a gene: 17. Germline CDR1 and CDR2: SGHRS and YFSETQ. The CDR3 runs to 19 residues. CDR3 residues: CASRPKTSGTPNLYNEQFF. The CDR3 nucleotides are TGCGCCAGCAGACCAAAGACTAGCGGGACTCCTAATCTGTACAATGAGCAGTTCTTC.

The sample holds a few counts of this clone. The rearrangement joins TRBV6-1 to TRBJ1-1, with unresolved D. Germline-derived CDR1 and CDR2 are MNHNS and SASEGT. The CDR3 runs 14 residues. Trimming took 3 bases from V and 3 from J, leaving 11 bases between them. CDR3 coding DNA: TGTGCCAGCAGTGATGAGCCCACCTACACTGAAGCTTTCTTT. Translation gives CASSDEPTYTEAFF.

The V and J genes are TRBV7-2 and TRBJ2-7; D is perhaps TRBD1 (5 bases). CDR1 is SGHTA and CDR2 is FQGNSA in the germline V gene. Trimming stripped 1 base from V and 2 bases from J, with 15 bases between. The CDR3 is 16 residues long. The CDR3 here is CASSLVVGAAAYEQYF. In DNA, the CDR3 is TGTGCCAGCAGCTTAGTAGTTGGGGCGGCCGCCTACGAGCAGTACTTC.

The chain is built from TRBV23-1 and TRBJ1-1; 7 bases fit TRBD1. TRBV23-1 is sorted into the ORF group, with uncertain function. There are 18 residues in the CDR3. With 1 base clipped from V and 1 base from J, the junction kept 12 bases outside the gene matches. CDR3 DNA sequence: TGCGCCAGCAGTCAATTCCTCCCAGGGGGTGCCCCGAACACTGAAGCTTTCTTT. This gives the protein CASSQFLPGGAPNTEAFF.

This clone has a handful of counts. The CDR3 region is CASGLEGRNEQYF. The CDR3 DNA reads as TGTGCCAGCGGGTTGGAGGGTAGAAACGAGCAGTACTTC. The rearrangement uses TRBV25-1 and TRBJ2-7; TRBD2 might be the D (6 bases). Germline V gene data show CDR1 as MGHDK and CDR2 as SYGVNS. This CDR3 spans 13 amino acids. V was trimmed by 8 bases and J by 5 bases, leaving 16 bases between them.

This chain joins TRBV18 and TRBJ1-2, with 7 nucleotides matching TRBD1. The CDR3 runs to 16 residues. After removal of 4 bases from V and 2 bases from J, the junction contained 10 bases not matched to a gene. Germline-derived CDR1 and CDR2 are KGHSH and LQKENI. CDR3 amino acids: CASSLTLGQFNYGYTF. Written as DNA, the CDR3 is TGTGCCAGCTCACTCACGTTGGGACAGTTCAACTATGGCTACACCTTC.

This clone turned up a few times. The V call is TRBV11-2, the J call TRBJ2-7; no reliable D call. In germline, CDR1 is SGHAT, CDR2 FQNNGV. This CDR3 is 12 amino acids long. Between the trimmed V and J ends, which lost 5 bases and 0 bases, there was a span of 5 bases. Here the CDR3 DNA reads TGTGCCAGCAGCCTGAGCTCCTACGAGCAGTACTTC. Translating it yields CASSLSSYEQYF.

J is TRBJ2-3 and V is TRBV30; 11 nucleotides agree with TRBD2. The CDR3 sequence is 15 residues long. With 2 bases clipped from V and 4 bases from J, the junction kept 5 bases outside the gene matches. The germline gives CDR1 GTSNPN, CDR2 SVGIG (reference sequence). The CDR3 nucleotides read TGTGCCTGGAGTAAACTAGCGGGAGTGGCAGATACGCAGTATTTT. This gives the protein CAWSKLAGVADTQYF.

The rearrangement uses TRBV7-2 and TRBJ2-7, with 9 positions matching TRBD1. The CDR3 is 14 amino acids. With 1 base clipped from V and 7 bases from J, the junction kept 5 bases outside the gene matches. Per germline, CDR1 SGHTA and CDR2 FQGNSA. The CDR3 nucleotides read TGTGCCAGCAGCTTAGACGGGACAGGGAGTGAGCAGTACTTC. It encodes CASSLDGTGSEQYF.

This sequence joins TRBV5-1 and TRBJ2-5; TRBD1 agrees at 9 bases. Trimming cost V 4 bases and J 6 bases; bases outside gene matches: 16. From germline, CDR1 is SGHRS and CDR2 YFSETQ. The CDR3 has 17 residues. CDR3 nucleotide sequence: TGCGCCAGCAGCAGCCGGGACAGGGATGGGGGCCGAAAGACCCAGTACTTC. This gives the protein CASSSRDRDGGRKTQYF.

V gene TRBV29-1 combines with J gene TRBJ2-3, with a possible D match to TRBD1 (5 bases). The CDR3 is 14 residues long. The V gene's germline CDR1 is SQVTM and CDR2 ANQGSEA. V was trimmed by 6 bases and J by 1 base, leaving 14 bases between them. CDR3 region: CSVGPTARTDTQYF. The CDR3 DNA reads as TGCAGCGTGGGCCCGACAGCCCGCACAGATACGCAGTATTTT.

This rearrangement joins TRBV2 to TRBJ1-4, with D tentatively TRBD1 (6 bases). CDR3 size: 14 residues. Between the trimmed V and J ends, which lost 5 bases and 10 bases, there was a span of 17 bases. The germline gives CDR1 SNHLY, CDR2 FYNNEI. The CDR3 bases are TGTGCCAGCAGTCCGGGGACACTGAGCGGAAAACTGTTTTTT. This translates into CASSPGTLSGKLFF.

The chain employs TRBV5-1 and TRBJ1-3; D remains unclear. V lost 4 bases and J lost 7, with 12 bases in between. Germline CDR1 SGHRS, CDR2 YFSETQ. This CDR3 comprises 13 residues. CDR3 DNA sequence: TGCGCCAGCAGCATGGCGGGAAGGAACACCATATATTTT. As protein: CASSMAGRNTIYF.

This clone was detected only a few times. DNA for the CDR3: TGTGCCAGCAGCCAAGATAGAGGAGGGCACGAGACCCAGTACTTC. Protein sequence: CASSQDRGGHETQYF. V usage is TRBV14 and J usage is TRBJ2-5; D perhaps matches TRBD2 (6 bases). Germline lookup yields CDR1 SGHDN and CDR2 FVKESK. The CDR3 loop spans 15 amino acids. V lost 0 bases and J lost 5, with 13 bases in between.

This clone was detected a few times. The chain joins TRBV10-3 to TRBJ2-7; perhaps TRBD2 as D (5 bases). V lost 2 bases, J lost 2 bases, and 16 bases lay in between. Germline values: CDR1 ENHRY, CDR2 SYGVKD. The CDR3 spans 16 residues. Written as DNA, the CDR3 is TGTGCCATCAGTGAGGTCTCTTTGGCGGGCCCCTACGAGCAGTACTTC. Translating gives CAISEVSLAGPYEQYF.